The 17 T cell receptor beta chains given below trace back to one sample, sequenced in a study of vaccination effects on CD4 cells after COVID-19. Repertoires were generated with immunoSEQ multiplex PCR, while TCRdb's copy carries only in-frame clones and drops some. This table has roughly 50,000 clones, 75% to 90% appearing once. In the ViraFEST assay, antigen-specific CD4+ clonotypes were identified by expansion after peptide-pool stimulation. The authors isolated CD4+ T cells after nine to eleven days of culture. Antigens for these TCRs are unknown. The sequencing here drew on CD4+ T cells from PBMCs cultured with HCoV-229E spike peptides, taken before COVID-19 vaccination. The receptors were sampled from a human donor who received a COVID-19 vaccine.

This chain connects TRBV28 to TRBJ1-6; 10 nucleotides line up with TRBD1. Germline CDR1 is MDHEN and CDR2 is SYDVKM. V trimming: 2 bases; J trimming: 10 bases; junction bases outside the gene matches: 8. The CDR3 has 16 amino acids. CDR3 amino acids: CASSLVGRDRGSPLHF. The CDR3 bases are TGTGCCAGCAGTTTAGTTGGCCGGGACAGGGGATCACCCCTCCACTTT.

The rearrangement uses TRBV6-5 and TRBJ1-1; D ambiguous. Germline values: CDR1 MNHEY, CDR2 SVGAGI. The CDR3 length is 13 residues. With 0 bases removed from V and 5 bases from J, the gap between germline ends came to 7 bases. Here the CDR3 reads CASSYSEGTEAFF. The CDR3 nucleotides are TGTGCCAGCAGTTACTCGGAAGGGACTGAAGCTTTCTTT.

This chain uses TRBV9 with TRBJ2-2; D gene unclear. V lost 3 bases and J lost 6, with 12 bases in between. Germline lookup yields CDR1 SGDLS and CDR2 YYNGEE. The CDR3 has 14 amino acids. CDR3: CASSGFTVAGELFF. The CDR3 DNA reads TGTGCCAGCAGCGGATTCACAGTGGCCGGGGAGCTGTTTTTT.

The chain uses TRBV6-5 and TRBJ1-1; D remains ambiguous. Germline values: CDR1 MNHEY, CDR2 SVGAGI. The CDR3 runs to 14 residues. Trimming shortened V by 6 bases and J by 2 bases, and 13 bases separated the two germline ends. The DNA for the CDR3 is TGTGCCAGCAGACCATCTCAGCCAAACACTGAAGCTTTCTTT. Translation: CASRPSQPNTEAFF.

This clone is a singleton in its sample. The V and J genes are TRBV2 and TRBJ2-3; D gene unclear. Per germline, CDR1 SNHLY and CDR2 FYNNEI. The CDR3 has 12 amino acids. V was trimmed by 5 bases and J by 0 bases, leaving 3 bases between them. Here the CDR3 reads CASSSSTDTQYF. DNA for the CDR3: TGTGCCAGCAGTTCTAGCACAGATACGCAGTATTTT.

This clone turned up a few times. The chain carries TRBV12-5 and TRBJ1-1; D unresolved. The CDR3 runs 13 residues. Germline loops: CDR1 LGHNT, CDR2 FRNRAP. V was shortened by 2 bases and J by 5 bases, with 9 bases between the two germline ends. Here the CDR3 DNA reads TGTGCTAGTGGTTTGCGTGACGGGACTGAAGCTTTCTTT. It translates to CASGLRDGTEAFF.

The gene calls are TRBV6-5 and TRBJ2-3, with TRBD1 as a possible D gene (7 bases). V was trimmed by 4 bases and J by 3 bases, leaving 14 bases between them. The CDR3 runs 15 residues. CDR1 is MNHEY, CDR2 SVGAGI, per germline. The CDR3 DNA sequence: TGTGCCAGCAGTTCGGTCAGGGGGAGGACAGATACGCAGTATTTT. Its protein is CASSSVRGRTDTQYF.

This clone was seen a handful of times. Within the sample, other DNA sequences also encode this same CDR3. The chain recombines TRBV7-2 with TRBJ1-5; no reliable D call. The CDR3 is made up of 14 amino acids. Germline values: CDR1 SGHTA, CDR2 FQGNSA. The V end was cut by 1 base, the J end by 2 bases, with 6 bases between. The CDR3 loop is CASSLGQGNQPQHF. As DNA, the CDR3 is TGTGCCAGCAGCTTAGGGCAGGGCAATCAGCCCCAGCATTTT.

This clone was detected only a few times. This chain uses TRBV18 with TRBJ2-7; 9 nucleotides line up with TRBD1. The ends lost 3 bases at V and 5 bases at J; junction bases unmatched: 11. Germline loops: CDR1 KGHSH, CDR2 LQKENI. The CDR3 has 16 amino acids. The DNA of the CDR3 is TGTGCCAGCTCACCCCAGGGACAGGGAATGATCGACGAGCAGTACGTC. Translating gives CASSPQGQGMIDEQYV.

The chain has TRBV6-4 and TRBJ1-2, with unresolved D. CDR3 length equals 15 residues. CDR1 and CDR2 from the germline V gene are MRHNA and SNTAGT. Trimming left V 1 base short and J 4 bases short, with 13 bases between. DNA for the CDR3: TGTGCCAGCAGTGACTGGGCAGTACTATTCTATGGCTACACCTTC. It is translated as CASSDWAVLFYGYTF.

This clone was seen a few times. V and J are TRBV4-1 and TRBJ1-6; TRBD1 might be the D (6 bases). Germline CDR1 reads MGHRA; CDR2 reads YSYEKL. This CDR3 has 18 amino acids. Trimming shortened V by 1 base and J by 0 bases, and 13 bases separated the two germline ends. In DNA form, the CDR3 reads TGCGCCAGCAGCCAAGCGGGACACCTCTTCTCCTATAATTCACCCCTCCACTTT. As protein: CASSQAGHLFSYNSPLHF.

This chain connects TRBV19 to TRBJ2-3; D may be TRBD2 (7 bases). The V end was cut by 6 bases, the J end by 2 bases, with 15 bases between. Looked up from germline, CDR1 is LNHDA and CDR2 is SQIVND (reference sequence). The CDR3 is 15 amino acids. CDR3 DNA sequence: TGTGCCAGTAGGAACACTCGGGGGGCCACAGATACGCAGTATTTT. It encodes CASRNTRGATDTQYF.

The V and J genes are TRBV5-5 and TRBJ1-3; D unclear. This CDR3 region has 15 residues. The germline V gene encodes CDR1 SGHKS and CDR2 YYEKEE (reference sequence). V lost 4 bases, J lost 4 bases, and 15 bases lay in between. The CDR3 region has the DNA TGTGCCAGCAGCACGCCCCGGTCGAGGGGAAACACCATATATTTT. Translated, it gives CASSTPRSRGNTIYF.

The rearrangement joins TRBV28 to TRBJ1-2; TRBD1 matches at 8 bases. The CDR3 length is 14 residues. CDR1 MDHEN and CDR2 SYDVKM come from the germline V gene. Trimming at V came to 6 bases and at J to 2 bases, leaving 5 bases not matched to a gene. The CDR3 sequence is CASRRQGNNYGYTF. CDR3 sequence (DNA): TGTGCCAGCAGGCGACAGGGGAACAACTATGGCTACACCTTC.

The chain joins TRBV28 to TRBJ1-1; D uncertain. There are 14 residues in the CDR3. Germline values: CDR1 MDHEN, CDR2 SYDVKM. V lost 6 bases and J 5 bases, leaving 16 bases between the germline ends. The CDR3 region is CASSLGVVGTEAFF. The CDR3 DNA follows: TGTGCCAGCAGCCTTGGGGTGGTGGGGACTGAAGCTTTCTTT.

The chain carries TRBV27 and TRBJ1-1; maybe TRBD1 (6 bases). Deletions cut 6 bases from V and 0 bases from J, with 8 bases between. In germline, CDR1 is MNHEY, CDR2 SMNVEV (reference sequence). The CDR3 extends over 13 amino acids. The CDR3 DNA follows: TGTGCCAGCAGCGGACAGTTGAACACTGAAGCTTTCTTT. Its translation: CASSGQLNTEAFF.

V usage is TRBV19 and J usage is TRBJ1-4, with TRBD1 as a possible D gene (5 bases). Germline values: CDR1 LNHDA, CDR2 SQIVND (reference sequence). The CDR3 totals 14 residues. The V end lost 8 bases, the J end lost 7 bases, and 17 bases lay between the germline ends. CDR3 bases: TGTGCCAGTCGAAAAGGGGAGTTAGGTGAAAAACTGTTTTTT. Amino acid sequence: CASRKGELGEKLFF.